A single sample gave rise to the 16 T cell receptor beta chains below, sequenced in a study of identifying expanded T cells in peripheral blood. Profiled with immunoSEQ multiplex PCR; TCRdb holds only in-frame clones, not every one. In the table there are around 100,000 clones, approximately 88% of which are singletons. The specimen sequenced was blood. The receptors were sampled from a person aged 18 to 69 in good health.

V and J are TRBV5-1 and TRBJ2-5; D gene unclear. The CDR3 spans 14 residues. The V gene lost 1 base and the J gene lost 5 bases, with 12 bases spanning the gap. CDR1 is SGHRS and CDR2 is YFSETQ in the germline V gene. The CDR3 sequence: CASSLRKGGETQYF. CDR3 coding DNA: TGCGCCAGCAGCTTGAGGAAGGGTGGGGAGACCCAGTACTTC. Drawing the rest from reference TRBV5-1 and TRBJ2-5, the complete variable domain is KAGVTQTPRYLIKTRGQQVTLSCSPISGHRSVSWYQQTPGQGLQFLFEYFSETQRNKGNFPGRFSGRQFSNSRSEMNVSTLELGDSALYLCASSLRKGGETQYFGPGTRLLVL.

This chain uses TRBV6-6 with TRBJ2-1, with 9 bases lining up with TRBD2. This CDR3 is 15 amino acids long. Germline CDR1 MNHNY, CDR2 SVGAGI (reference sequence). Trimming took 4 bases from V and 6 from J; bases not matched to a gene: 7. The CDR3 is CASSFGGRAVNEQFF. CDR3 DNA sequence: TGTGCCAGCAGTTTTGGCGGGAGGGCCGTCAATGAGCAGTTCTTC.

The chain recombines TRBV18 with TRBJ1-2, with D perhaps TRBD1 (5 bases). The CDR3 is 15 amino acids. Germline V gene data show CDR1 as KGHSH and CDR2 as LQKENI. Trimming left V 3 bases short and J 5 bases short, with 16 bases between. The CDR3 spells CASSPSEGNVYGYTF. CDR3 nucleotides: TGTGCCAGCTCACCTTCGGAGGGGAACGTTTATGGCTACACCTTC.

The chain carries TRBV25-1 and TRBJ2-7; 10 positions match TRBD1. The germline V gene has CDR1 MGHDK and CDR2 SYGVNS. This CDR3 has 16 residues. The J segment lost 0 bases and the V segment lost 4 bases, leaving 6 bases of the junction unmatched. CDR3 DNA: TGTGCCAGCAGTGTGACCGGGACAGGGGACTCCTACGAGCAGTACTTC. Translation: CASSVTGTGDSYEQYF.

The genes are TRBV10-3 and TRBJ1-2; a possible D gene is TRBD1 (5 bases). With 6 bases removed from V and 0 bases from J, the gap between germline ends came to 17 bases. The length of the CDR3 is 16 residues. The germline V gene encodes CDR1 ENHRY and CDR2 SYGVKD. CDR3 DNA: TGTGCCATCAGCGGGCTCGGGACTGAGTCTAACTATGGCTACACCTTC. It encodes CAISGLGTESNYGYTF.

This chain uses TRBV7-9 with TRBJ2-1, with 10 nucleotides matching TRBD2. The germline CDR1 and CDR2 sequences are SEHNR and FQNEAQ (reference sequence). Trimming took 5 bases from V and 10 from J; bases not matched to a gene: 8. The CDR3 is 14 amino acids. CDR3 in amino acids: CASSPSGGAWEQFF. Here the CDR3 DNA reads TGTGCCAGCAGCCCAAGCGGGGGGGCATGGGAGCAGTTCTTC.

The chain has TRBV7-2 and TRBJ2-3, with TRBD2 matching over 7 bases. Looked up from germline, CDR1 is SGHTA and CDR2 is FQGNSA. V dropped 1 base and J dropped 1; count of bases not matched to a gene: 5. This CDR3 has 16 residues. This chain's CDR3 is CASSLVFTSGTDTQYF. DNA of the CDR3: TGTGCCAGCAGCTTAGTTTTTACTAGCGGCACAGATACGCAGTATTTT.

CDR3 sequence (DNA): TGCGCCAGCAGCCCCGGGACAGGGGCCACTGAAGCTTTCTTT. Translated, it gives CASSPGTGATEAFF. The rearrangement links TRBV5-1 to TRBJ1-1; 10 bases align to TRBD1. CDR1 SGHRS and CDR2 YFSETQ come from the germline V gene. Trimming took 4 bases from V and 4 from J; bases not matched to a gene: 4. The CDR3 length is 14 residues.

The V gene is TRBV9, the J gene TRBJ2-2; 8 nucleotides line up with TRBD1. CDR1 and CDR2 from the germline V gene are SGDLS and YYNGEE. V gave up 1 base and J gave up 4 bases; unmatched junction bases: 9. The CDR3 totals 17 residues. This CDR3 is CASSVRWQGASTGELFF. The DNA of the CDR3 is TGTGCCAGCAGCGTACGGTGGCAGGGGGCATCCACCGGGGAGCTGTTTTTT. The full variable domain, in which reference TRBV9 and TRBJ2-2 provide the parts outside the CDR3, is DSGVTQTPKHLITATGQRVTLRCSPRSGDLSVYWYQQSLDQGLQFLIQYYNGEERAKGNILERFSAQQFPDLHSELNLSSLELGDSALYFCASSVRWQGASTGELFFGEGSRLTVL.

This clone was picked up one time. CDR3 nucleotide sequence: TGTGCCACCAGCTCTGGGTTTAAGGAGACCCAGTACTTC. Protein product: CATSSGFKETQYF. This sequence joins TRBV15 and TRBJ2-5; D is ambiguous. The germline gives CDR1 LNHNV, CDR2 YYDKDF (reference sequence). The CDR3 has 13 amino acids. Trimming left V 5 bases short and J 5 bases short, with 12 bases between.

CDR3 nucleotide sequence: TGCGCCAGCAGCTTGGGGACCCAGACGGACGAGCAGTACTTC. This codes for CASSLGTQTDEQYF. The chain is built from TRBV5-1 and TRBJ2-7; D is ambiguous. Germline CDR1 SGHRS, CDR2 YFSETQ. The CDR3 consists of 14 residues. V was cut by 0 bases and J by 5 bases, with 12 bases left in between.

The chain recombines TRBV5-4 with TRBJ2-7; 9 nucleotides match TRBD1. V gave up 0 bases and J gave up 5 bases; unmatched junction bases: 3. Germline loops: CDR1 SGHNT, CDR2 YYREEE (reference sequence). CDR3 length: 14 residues. The CDR3 region is CASSLGDRVNEQYF. The CDR3 coding sequence is TGTGCCAGCAGCTTGGGGGACAGGGTCAACGAGCAGTACTTC.

The genes are TRBV5-4 and TRBJ1-1; D gene uncertain. CDR1 is SGHNT, CDR2 YYREEE, per germline (reference sequence). The V end lost 1 base, the J end lost 0 bases, and 10 bases lay between the germline ends. This CDR3 comprises 15 residues. The CDR3 sequence is CASSLRKGMNTEAFF. The CDR3 nucleotides are TGTGCCAGCAGCTTGAGGAAGGGAATGAACACTGAAGCTTTCTTT.

V and J are TRBV11-2 and TRBJ2-1, with 10 bases lining up with TRBD1. Germline CDR1 reads SGHAT; CDR2 reads FQNNGV. The CDR3 sequence is 14 residues long. V lost 5 bases to trimming and J lost 5 bases; unmatched junction nucleotides: 3. CDR3 nucleotides: TGTGCCAGCAGCCTAGGGACAGGGGACAATGAGCAGTTCTTC. Its protein product is CASSLGTGDNEQFF.

The genes are TRBV27 and TRBJ1-4; D ambiguous. CDR1 is MNHEY, CDR2 SMNVEV, per germline (reference sequence). The CDR3 is made up of 13 amino acids. Trimming left V 3 bases short and J 8 bases short, with 10 bases between. Here the CDR3 reads CASSFLPGEKLFF. The CDR3 DNA follows: TGTGCCAGCAGTTTCTTACCAGGCGAAAAACTGTTTTTT. Full variable domain (rest looked up from reference TRBV27 and TRBJ1-4): EAQVTQNPRYLITVTGKKLTVTCSQNMNHEYMSWYRQDPGLGLRQIYYSMNVEVTDKGDVPEGYKVSRKEKRNFPLILESPSPNQTSLYFCASSFLPGEKLFFGSGTQLSVL.

This chain connects TRBV29-1 to TRBJ1-2, with 7 nucleotides matching TRBD1. Germline values: CDR1 SQVTM, CDR2 ANQGSEA. The V and J ends lost 8 bases and 5 bases, in that order; junction bases with no gene match: 8. The CDR3 extends over 12 amino acids. CDR3: CSQGDSRYGYTF. The CDR3 nucleotides read TGCAGCCAAGGGGACAGCCGATATGGCTACACCTTC.